The sequence of this T cell receptor (beta chain) was determined in a study of cytomegalovirus exposure and HLA in healthy donors. Across the whole study: Earlier, some 170 million T cells were analyzed, and fewer than 120 million unique TCR beta sequences were found among them. Study-wide results and limits: Follow-up analysis later connected one missense variant in DCLRE1C with trimming of TCR beta V- and J-genes.

Germline lookup yields CDR1 SGHTA and CDR2 FQGTGA. The trim removed 4 bases at V and 7 bases at J, leaving 6 bases unmatched. The CDR3 extends over 15 amino acids. Primers included in the PCR were 60 Vbeta and 13 Jbeta primers. TCRdb's table, derived via immunoSEQ multiplex PCR, lists solely in-frame clones and lacks some. Altogether 200,000 to 250,000 clones are present, more than 65% being singletons, with the ten largest covering about 1.5%. Comments on this clone: Its antigen is not known.

The V and J genes are TRBV7-3 and TRBJ2-1; 11 bases map to TRBD2. The sample consisted of PBMCs. The clonotype was recovered from a man aged 45-60 years in good health and CMV-seronegative. The CDR3: CASSYSGRAGNEQFF. CDR3 DNA: TGTGCCAGCAGCTATAGCGGGAGGGCCGGTAATGAGCAGTTCTTC. Full variable domain (missing parts from reference TRBV7-3 and TRBJ2-1): GAGVSQTPSNKVTEKGKYVELRCDPISGHTALYWYRQSLGQGPEFLIYFQGTGAADDSGLPNDRFFAVRPEGSVSTLKIQRTERGDSAVYLCASSYSGRAGNEQFFGPGTRLTVL.